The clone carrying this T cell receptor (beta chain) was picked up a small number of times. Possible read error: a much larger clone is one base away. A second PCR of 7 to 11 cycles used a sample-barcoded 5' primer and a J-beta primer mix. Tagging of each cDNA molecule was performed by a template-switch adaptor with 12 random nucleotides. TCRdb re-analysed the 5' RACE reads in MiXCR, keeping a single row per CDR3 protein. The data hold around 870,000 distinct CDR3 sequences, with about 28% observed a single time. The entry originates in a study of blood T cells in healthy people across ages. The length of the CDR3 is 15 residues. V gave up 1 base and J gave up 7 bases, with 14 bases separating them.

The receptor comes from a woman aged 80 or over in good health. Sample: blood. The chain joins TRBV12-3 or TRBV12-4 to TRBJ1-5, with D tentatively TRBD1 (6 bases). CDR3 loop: CASSLGAGVWQPQHF. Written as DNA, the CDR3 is TGTGCCAGCAGTTTAGGGGCAGGGGTCTGGCAGCCCCAGCATTTT.